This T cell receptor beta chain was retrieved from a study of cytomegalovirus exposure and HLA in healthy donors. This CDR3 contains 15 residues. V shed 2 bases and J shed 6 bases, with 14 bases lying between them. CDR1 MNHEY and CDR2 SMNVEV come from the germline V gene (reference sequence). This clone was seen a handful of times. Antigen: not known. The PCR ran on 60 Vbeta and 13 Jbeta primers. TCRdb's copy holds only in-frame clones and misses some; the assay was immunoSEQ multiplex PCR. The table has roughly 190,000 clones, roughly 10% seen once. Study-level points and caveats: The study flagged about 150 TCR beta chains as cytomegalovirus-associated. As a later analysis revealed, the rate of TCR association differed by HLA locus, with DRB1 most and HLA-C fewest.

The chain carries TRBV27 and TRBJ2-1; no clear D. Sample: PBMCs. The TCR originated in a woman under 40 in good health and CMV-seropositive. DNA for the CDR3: TGTGCCAGCAGTTTAGTTTCCGCTAGGTTCAATGAGCAGTTCTTC. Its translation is CASSLVSARFNEQFF.